Listed below are T cell receptor beta chains from one sample, sequenced in a study of spatial heterogeneity in lung cancer. TCRdb re-derived calls from the 5' RACE reads in MiXCR, one entry per CDR3 protein. The profile covers around 5,000 distinct CDR3 sequences, with under 3.5% appearing a single time and 20% to 25% taken by the ten largest. The sequencing here drew on normal lung tissue next to the tumor, taken at surgery. The receptor source for this set is a male donor with early-stage non-small cell lung cancer. The CDR3 runs from the conserved cysteine through the conserved F or W. The order of the fields is clone size, J gene, D gene, V gene, CDR3 protein, CDR3 DNA. A D gene is named only where the DNA matches it firmly. Clone size is given for some rows only: seen once, a few or many times, or a class if the clone is expanded.

many	TRBJ2-3	TRBD2	TRBV12-3/TRBV12-4	CASSSMTGTRLTDTQYF	TGTGCCAGCAGCTCTATGACCGGGACTAGACTTACAGATACGCAGTATTTT
many	TRBJ1-4	.	TRBV27	CASSLWAGVNEKLFF	TGTGCCAGCAGTTTATGGGCAGGCGTTAATGAAAAACTGTTTTTT
medium-sized	TRBJ2-1	TRBD1	TRBV29-1	CSADRQGYNEQFF	TGCAGCGCAGACCGACAGGGGTACAATGAGCAGTTCTTC
medium-sized	TRBJ2-1	.	TRBV2	CASSEGGRWWFF	TGTGCCAGCAGCGAGGGGGGGCGCTGGTGGTTCTTC
medium-sized	TRBJ2-7	.	TRBV20-1	CSARDLPYEQYF	TGCAGTGCTAGAGATCTACCCTACGAGCAGTACTTC
medium-sized	TRBJ1-1	.	TRBV20-1	CSARQAGGGTEAFF	TGCAGTGCTAGACAAGCGGGGGGTGGCACTGAAGCTTTCTTT
medium-sized	TRBJ2-5	TRBD1	TRBV19	CASSMAPRTGSETQYF	TGTGCCAGTAGTATGGCCCCGAGGACAGGGTCAGAGACCCAGTACTTC
many	TRBJ1-5	.	TRBV19	CASSIGGRQPQHF	TGTGCCAGTAGTATAGGGGGACGTCAGCCCCAGCATTTT
many	TRBJ2-7	TRBD2	TRBV12-3/TRBV12-4	CASSGGGPAGKLTYEQYF	TGTGCCAGCAGCGGGGGGGGTCCCGCGGGAAAGCTGACCTACGAGCAGTACTTC
medium-sized	TRBJ2-3	TRBD1	TRBV7-3	CASSRTGAVDTQYF	TGTGCCAGCAGCAGGACAGGGGCGGTAGATACGCAGTATTTT
many	TRBJ1-5	.	TRBV6-2/TRBV6-3	CASSYSRDGHSNQPQHF	TGTGCCAGCAGTTACTCCCGGGACGGACATAGCAATCAGCCCCAGCATTTT
many	TRBJ2-1	TRBD2	TRBV5-1	CASSPGGGLYNEQFF	TGCGCCAGCAGTCCCGGGGGGGGCCTCTACAATGAGCAGTTCTTC
many	TRBJ1-2	TRBD1	TRBV24-1	CATSDTKRTGLYGYTF	TGTGCCACCAGTGATACTAAAAGGACAGGGCTCTATGGCTACACCTTC
medium-sized	TRBJ2-1	.	TRBV29-1	CSAQRDTYNEQFF	TGCAGCGCTCAGCGGGACACCTACAATGAGCAGTTCTTC
medium-sized	TRBJ2-7	TRBD2	TRBV20-1	CSANVAGGSEQYF	TGCAGTGCTAACGTAGCGGGAGGGTCCGAGCAGTACTTC
many	TRBJ2-5	.	TRBV6-5	CASSPSTVLSKETQYF	TGTGCCAGCAGCCCTTCTACGGTACTCTCCAAAGAGACCCAGTACTTC
medium-sized	TRBJ2-1	.	TRBV2	CASRRQSDEQFF	TGTGCCAGCAGGAGACAGTCCGATGAGCAGTTCTTC
many	TRBJ2-7	.	TRBV10-3	CAISDPLWGYEQYF	TGTGCCATCAGTGACCCCTTGTGGGGTTACGAGCAGTACTTC
many	TRBJ2-4	TRBD1	TRBV29-1	CSAGQGKNIQYF	TGCAGCGCCGGACAGGGAAAAAACATTCAGTACTTC
.	TRBJ2-6	.	TRBV6-5	CASSRSGAKVLTF	TGTGCCAGCAGCCGCTCTGGGGCCAAAGTACTGACTTTC
large	TRBJ2-2	.	TRBV10-3	CAISIGFNTGELFF	TGTGCCATCAGCATCGGATTTAACACCGGGGAGCTGTTTTTT
medium-sized	TRBJ1-5	.	TRBV3-1	CASSPGTGNQPQHF	TGTGCCAGCAGCCCAGGGACGGGCAATCAGCCCCAGCATTTT
many	TRBJ1-1	.	TRBV7-9	CASSLGQNTEAFF	TGTGCCAGCAGCTTAGGGCAGAACACTGAAGCTTTCTTT
many	TRBJ2-1	TRBD2	TRBV5-1	CASRKGLADEQFF	TGCGCCAGCAGAAAGGGACTAGCGGATGAGCAGTTCTTC
many	TRBJ2-5	.	TRBV10-3	CASAGTRETQYF	TGTGCCAGCGCCGGGACTCGAGAGACCCAGTACTTC
medium-sized	TRBJ2-1	TRBD2	TRBV5-1	CASSFRLAASSYNEQFF	TGCGCCAGCAGCTTCCGACTAGCGGCGAGCTCCTACAATGAGCAGTTCTTC